This TCR beta chain was identified during a study of blood T cells in healthy people across ages. The table lists this clonotype with many counts. CDR3 length: 14 amino acids. Germline CDR1 reads MGHDK; CDR2 reads SYGVNS. The trim removed 4 bases at V and 5 bases at J, leaving 3 bases unmatched. The use of a sample-barcoded 5' primer and a J-beta primer mix characterized a second PCR of roughly 7 to 11 cycles. Each sample provided no less than 3 million CDR3-containing paired-end reads. In TCRdb, the 5' RACE reads were re-called with MiXCR into one record per CDR3 protein. The profile covers about 1.6 million distinct CDR3 sequences, with roughly a third appearing a single time and approximately 10% taken by the ten largest. The extraction recovered at least 6 micrograms of total RNA per sample.

Sample: blood. This TCR derives from a woman younger than 45 in good health. V is TRBV25-1 and J is TRBJ2-5; 11 positions match TRBD2. This chain's CDR3 is CASSGTSGRETQYF. For the CDR3, the DNA is TGTGCCAGCAGTGGGACTAGCGGGCGCGAGACCCAGTACTTC.